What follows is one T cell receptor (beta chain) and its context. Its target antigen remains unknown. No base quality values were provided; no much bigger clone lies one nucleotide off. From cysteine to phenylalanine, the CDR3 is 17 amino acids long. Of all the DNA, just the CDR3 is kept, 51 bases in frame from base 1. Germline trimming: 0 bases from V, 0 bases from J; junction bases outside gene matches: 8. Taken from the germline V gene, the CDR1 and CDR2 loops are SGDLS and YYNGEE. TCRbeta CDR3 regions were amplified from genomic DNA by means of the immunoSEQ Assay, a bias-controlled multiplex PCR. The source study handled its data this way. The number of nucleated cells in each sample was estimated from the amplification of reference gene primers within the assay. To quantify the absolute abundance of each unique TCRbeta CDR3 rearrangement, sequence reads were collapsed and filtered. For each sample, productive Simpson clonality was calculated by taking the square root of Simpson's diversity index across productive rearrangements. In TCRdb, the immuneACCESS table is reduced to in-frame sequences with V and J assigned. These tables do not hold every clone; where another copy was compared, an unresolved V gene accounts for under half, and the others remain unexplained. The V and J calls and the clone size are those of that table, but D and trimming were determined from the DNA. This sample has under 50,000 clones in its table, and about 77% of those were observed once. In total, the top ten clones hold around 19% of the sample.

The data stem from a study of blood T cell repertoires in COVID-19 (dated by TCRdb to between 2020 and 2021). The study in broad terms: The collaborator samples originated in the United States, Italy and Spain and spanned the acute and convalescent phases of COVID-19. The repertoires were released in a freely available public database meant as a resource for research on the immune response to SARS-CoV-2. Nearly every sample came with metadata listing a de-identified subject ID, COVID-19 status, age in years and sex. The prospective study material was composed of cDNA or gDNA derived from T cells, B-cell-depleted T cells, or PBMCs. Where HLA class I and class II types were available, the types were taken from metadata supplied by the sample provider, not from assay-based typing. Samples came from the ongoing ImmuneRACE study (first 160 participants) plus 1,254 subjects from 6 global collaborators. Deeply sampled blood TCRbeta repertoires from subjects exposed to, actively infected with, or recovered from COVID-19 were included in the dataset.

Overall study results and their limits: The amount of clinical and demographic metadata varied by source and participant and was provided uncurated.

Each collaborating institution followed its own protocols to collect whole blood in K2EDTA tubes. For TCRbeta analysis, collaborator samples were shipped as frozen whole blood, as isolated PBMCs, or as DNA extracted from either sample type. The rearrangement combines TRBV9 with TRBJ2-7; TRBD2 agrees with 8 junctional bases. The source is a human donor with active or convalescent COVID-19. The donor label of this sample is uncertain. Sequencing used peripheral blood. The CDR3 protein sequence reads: CASSVDETTSVSYEQYF. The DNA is TGTGCCAGCAGCGTAGATGAAACGACTAGCGTCTCCTACGAGCAGTACTTC.